The 9 T cell receptor beta chains below come from one sample, sequenced in a study of T cell responses to AZD1222 COVID-19 vaccine. Produced via immunoSEQ multiplex PCR; TCRdb's table is partial and in-frame only. The sample lists around 100,000 clones; around 90% were seen once. The source material was peripheral blood, sampled on day 0 of AZD1222 vaccination. All receptors come from an adult in good health.

The count of this clone is one. The rearrangement uses TRBV28 and TRBJ2-7, with 14 bases that match TRBD2. The CDR3 runs 19 residues. With V trimmed by 4 bases and J by 7 bases, 18 bases remained unmatched. CDR1 MDHEN and CDR2 SYDVKM come from the germline V gene. The CDR3 region has the DNA TGTGCCAGCAGTTGGGGGTCCGGGACTAGCGGGAGAAAGGCTGGTGAGCAGTACTTC. Translation gives CASSWGSGTSGRKAGEQYF.

V gene TRBV6-5 combines with J gene TRBJ2-1, with D perhaps matching TRBD1 (6 bases). The CDR3 extends over 13 amino acids. Trimming took 8 bases from V and 5 from J, leaving 13 bases between them. CDR1 is MNHEY and CDR2 is SVGAGI in the germline V gene. CDR3: CASLDRPHNEQFF. CDR3 nucleotide sequence: TGTGCCAGCCTCGACAGGCCCCACAATGAGCAGTTCTTC.

The chain joins TRBV10-3 to TRBJ1-4; D possibly corresponds to TRBD1 (6 bases). The CDR3 has 17 amino acids. V gave up 2 bases and J gave up 4 bases, with 17 bases separating them. From germline, CDR1 is ENHRY and CDR2 SYGVKD. The CDR3 is CAISEQLGASLNEKLFF. The CDR3 DNA sequence: TGTGCCATCAGTGAGCAATTGGGGGCTTCCCTTAATGAAAAACTGTTTTTT.

This clone was seen a single time. The chain is built from TRBV5-1 and TRBJ2-5; the match to TRBD2 covers 7 bases. Losses at the gene ends were 6 bases for V and 2 bases for J; bases not matched to a gene: 4. Looked up from germline, CDR1 is SGHRS and CDR2 is YFSETQ. There are 13 residues in the CDR3. CDR3 loop: CASTPRGQETQYF. CDR3 sequence (DNA): TGCGCCAGCACCCCGCGGGGGCAAGAGACCCAGTACTTC.

This chain joins TRBV10-3 and TRBJ1-6, with D hard to call. From germline, CDR1 is ENHRY and CDR2 SYGVKD. The CDR3 is 14 residues long. Trimming shortened V by 3 bases and J by 6 bases, and 9 bases separated the two germline ends. CDR3 amino acids: CAISDRTSNSPLHF. DNA of the CDR3: TGTGCCATCAGTGATAGGACTTCTAATTCACCCCTCCACTTT.

This clone was seen only a few times. V gene TRBV4-2 combines with J gene TRBJ2-3; TRBD2 agrees at 8 bases. The ends lost 3 bases at V and 4 bases at J; junction bases unmatched: 12. The CDR3 has 17 amino acids. The germline gives CDR1 LGHNA, CDR2 YNFKEQ. The CDR3 DNA reads as TGTGCCAGCAGCCACCCCCCCGCAAGCGGGAGTGCAGATACGCAGTATTTT. This encodes CASSHPPASGSADTQYF.

The CDR3 coding sequence is TGTGCCAGCAACGGACAGGGTCTTAGCAATCAGCCCCAGCATTTT. Its protein is CASNGQGLSNQPQHF. The V and J genes are TRBV6-6 and TRBJ1-5; 8 bases line up with TRBD1. The CDR3 spans 15 residues. Germline CDR1 MNHNY, CDR2 SVGAGI (reference sequence). V lost 7 bases, J lost 0 bases, and 5 bases stayed unmatched.

This clone appeared once. J is TRBJ1-5 and V is TRBV4-1; D is possibly TRBD1 (5 bases). Trimming shortened V by 1 base and J by 4 bases, and 14 bases separated the two germline ends. CDR1 and CDR2 from the germline V gene are MGHRA and YSYEKL. CDR3 size: 16 residues. The CDR3 sequence is CASSQALAGTNQPQHF. CDR3 DNA: TGCGCCAGCAGCCAAGCTTTGGCAGGGACTAATCAGCCCCAGCATTTT.

The V call is TRBV5-5, the J call TRBJ2-3, with a weak D call TRBD1 (6 bases). Trimming pared 4 bases from V and 2 bases from J, leaving 23 bases between. Germline CDR1 SGHKS, CDR2 YYEKEE (reference sequence). The CDR3 is made up of 18 amino acids. This CDR3 is CASSAFIRDTRTTDTQYF. CDR3 nucleotide sequence: TGTGCCAGCAGCGCCTTTATCCGGGACACCAGAACCACAGATACGCAGTATTTT.